Listed below are T cell receptor beta chains from one sample, sequenced in a study of cytomegalovirus exposure and HLA in healthy donors. The data were produced by immunoSEQ multiplex PCR, yet TCRdb's version contains in-frame clones alone and is incomplete. In the table there are around 67,000 clones, roughly 74% of which are singletons. Material for sequencing was PBMCs. All receptors derive from a man in his late teens or twenties in good health and CMV-seropositive. Both conserved end residues are part of each CDR3. Fields, in order: V gene, clone size, J gene, D gene, CDR3 protein, CDR3 DNA. The D gene is left open where the match is weak. Clone size is given for some rows only: seen once, a few or many times, or a class if the clone is expanded.

V: TRBV2; size: few; J: TRBJ2-3; D: TRBD2; CDR3: CASSGPGTSGDVPDTQYF; DNA: TGTGCCAGCAGTGGGCCCGGGACTAGCGGGGACGTTCCTGATACGCAGTATTTT
V: TRBV6-5; size: .; J: TRBJ1-5; D: .; CDR3: CASHTINQPQHF; DNA: TGTGCCAGCCATACTATCAATCAGCCCCAGCATTTT
V: TRBV30; size: .; J: TRBJ1-1; D: .; CDR3: CAWSLNTEAFF; DNA: TGTGCCTGGAGTTTAAACACTGAAGCTTTCTTT
V: TRBV6-5; size: .; J: TRBJ2-7; D: .; CDR3: CASSATGQTYEQYF; DNA: TGTGCCAGCAGCGCGACAGGTCAAACCTACGAGCAGTACTTC
V: TRBV21-1; size: .; J: TRBJ1-6; D: .; CDR3: CASKQGVDNSPLHF; DNA: TGTGCCAGCAAACAGGGGGTGGATAATTCACCCCTCCACTTT
V: TRBV6-5; size: once; J: TRBJ2-1; D: TRBD2; CDR3: CASTYRRGGNNEQFF; DNA: TGTGCCAGCACTTACCGACGGGGGGGAAACAATGAGCAGTTCTTC
V: TRBV10-2; size: .; J: TRBJ2-7; D: TRBD1; CDR3: CASSAQTGVAYEQYF; DNA: TGCGCCAGCAGTGCACAGACAGGGGTCGCCTACGAGCAGTACTTC
V: TRBV25-1; size: once; J: TRBJ1-1; D: TRBD1; CDR3: CASSPPGQGFMNTEAFF; DNA: TGTGCCAGCAGTCCTCCTGGACAGGGCTTTATGAACACTGAAGCTTTCTTT
V: TRBV30; size: .; J: TRBJ1-3; D: .; CDR3: CAWSPEGSYSGNTIYF; DNA: TGTGCCTGGAGCCCGGAGGGTAGCTACTCTGGAAACACCATATATTTT
V: TRBV2; size: .; J: TRBJ1-6; D: TRBD1; CDR3: CATRTGVSSYNSPLHF; DNA: TGTGCCACCCGCACAGGGGTGAGCTCCTATAATTCACCCCTCCACTTT
V: TRBV6-6; size: .; J: TRBJ1-3; D: .; CDR3: CASRGTQPRGNTIYF; DNA: TGTGCCAGCAGGGGGACTCAACCAAGAGGAAACACCATATATTTT
V: TRBV6-5; size: .; J: TRBJ1-1; D: TRBD1; CDR3: CASRDRAATEAFF; DNA: TGTGCCAGCAGGGACAGGGCGGCCACTGAAGCTTTCTTT
V: TRBV30; size: .; J: TRBJ2-5; D: .; CDR3: CAWNNSPVETQYF; DNA: TGTGCCTGGAATAACTCCCCCGTAGAGACCCAGTACTTC
V: TRBV30; size: .; J: TRBJ1-2; D: .; CDR3: CAWTVTNYGYTF; DNA: TGTGCCTGGACTGTTACTAACTATGGCTACACCTTC
V: TRBV29-1; size: .; J: TRBJ1-2; D: .; CDR3: CSVVALNYGYTF; DNA: TGCAGCGTTGTAGCCCTGAACTATGGCTACACCTTC
V: TRBV6-1; size: .; J: TRBJ2-7; D: TRBD1; CDR3: CASSAGTGGSGEQYF; DNA: TGTGCCAGCAGTGCTGGGACAGGGGGAAGTGGGGAGCAGTACTTC
V: TRBV30; size: .; J: TRBJ2-7; D: .; CDR3: CASRDQSSYEQYF; DNA: TGTGCCTCGCGGGACCAGAGCTCCTACGAGCAGTACTTC
V: TRBV5-1; size: .; J: TRBJ1-1; D: .; CDR3: CASSFNGRDTEAFF; DNA: TGCGCCAGCAGCTTCAACGGGAGGGACACTGAAGCTTTCTTT
V: TRBV6-1; size: few; J: TRBJ2-1; D: TRBD1; CDR3: CASRGQAYNEQFF; DNA: TGTGCCAGCAGAGGACAGGCATACAATGAGCAGTTCTTC
V: TRBV18; size: few; J: TRBJ2-3; D: .; CDR3: CASSPGREDTQYF; DNA: TGTGCCAGCTCACCAGGGAGAGAAGATACGCAGTATTTT
V: TRBV6-1; size: .; J: TRBJ1-6; D: .; CDR3: CASSEVAGSNSPLHF; DNA: TGTGCCAGCAGTGAAGTAGCCGGCTCAAATTCACCCCTCCACTTT
V: TRBV19; size: .; J: TRBJ1-2; D: .; CDR3: CASTRGAGYGYTF; DNA: TGTGCCAGTACCCGAGGAGCGGGGTATGGCTACACCTTC
V: TRBV30; size: .; J: TRBJ2-5; D: .; CDR3: CALSEGPYQETQYF; DNA: TGTGCATTATCAGAGGGTCCGTACCAAGAGACCCAGTACTTC
V: TRBV4-1; size: .; J: TRBJ2-1; D: .; CDR3: CASSQLGGEQFF; DNA: TGCGCCAGCAGCCAACTGGGGGGTGAGCAGTTCTTC
V: TRBV10-1; size: .; J: TRBJ2-7; D: .; CDR3: CASSDLSEQYF; DNA: TGCGCCAGCAGTGATTTGAGTGAGCAGTACTTC
V: TRBV4-1; size: .; J: TRBJ1-4; D: .; CDR3: CASSRPPRNEKLFF; DNA: TGCGCCAGCAGCCGCCCCCCCCGGAATGAAAAACTGTTTTTT
V: TRBV27; size: .; J: TRBJ1-2; D: .; CDR3: CASSERQGNNYGYTF; DNA: TGTGCCAGCTCGGAGCGCCAGGGGAATAACTATGGCTACACCTTC
V: TRBV9; size: .; J: TRBJ2-1; D: .; CDR3: CASSVLPGNEQFF; DNA: TGTGCCAGCAGCGTACTTCCGGGGAATGAGCAGTTCTTC
V: TRBV6-5; size: .; J: TRBJ1-1; D: TRBD1; CDR3: CASRNTRQGRSEAFF; DNA: TGTGCCAGCAGGAACACTCGACAGGGGCGGTCTGAAGCTTTCTTT
V: TRBV2; size: .; J: TRBJ1-5; D: TRBD1; CDR3: CASRGVRGYQPQHF; DNA: TGTGCCAGCAGGGGGGTCAGGGGGTATCAGCCCCAGCATTTT
V: TRBV29-1; size: few; J: TRBJ2-1; D: TRBD2; CDR3: CSVESGTSGLYNEQFF; DNA: TGCAGCGTTGAGTCCGGGACTAGCGGGTTGTACAATGAGCAGTTCTTC
V: TRBV30; size: .; J: TRBJ1-1; D: TRBD1; CDR3: CAWALKPGQGASEAFF; DNA: TGTGCCTGGGCCCTCAAACCGGGACAGGGGGCTTCTGAAGCTTTCTTT
V: TRBV30; size: .; J: TRBJ2-1; D: TRBD2; CDR3: CAWTMGLAGEQFF; DNA: TGTGCCTGGACGATGGGACTAGCGGGAGAGCAGTTCTTC
V: TRBV4-1; size: .; J: TRBJ2-3; D: TRBD2; CDR3: CASSQDRASGSTDTQYF; DNA: TGCGCCAGCAGCCAAGATAGGGCTAGCGGGAGCACAGATACGCAGTATTTT
V: TRBV28; size: .; J: TRBJ2-5; D: .; CDR3: CASSLGDPAAQYF; DNA: TGTGCCAGCAGTTTAGGCGACCCTGCGGCCCAGTACTTC
V: TRBV7-2; size: .; J: TRBJ1-5; D: TRBD1; CDR3: CASSLEGQGRQPQHF; DNA: TGTGCCAGCAGCCTAGAGGGACAGGGGCGTCAGCCCCAGCATTTT
V: TRBV18; size: .; J: TRBJ1-1; D: TRBD1; CDR3: CASRPDRANTEAFF; DNA: TGTGCCAGCCGACCCGACAGGGCGAACACTGAAGCTTTCTTT
V: TRBV9; size: .; J: TRBJ1-2; D: .; CDR3: CASSVGVTGSNGYTF; DNA: TGTGCCAGCAGCGTAGGGGTCACAGGGAGTAACGGCTACACCTTC
V: TRBV7-9; size: .; J: TRBJ1-1; D: .; CDR3: CASSLPGAIRNTEAFF; DNA: TGTGCCAGCAGCCTCCCAGGGGCGATTAGGAACACTGAAGCTTTCTTT
V: TRBV4-2; size: .; J: TRBJ2-3; D: TRBD2; CDR3: CASSQTSAGGISTDTQYF; DNA: TGTGCCAGCAGCCAAACGTCCGCGGGAGGGATAAGCACAGATACGCAGTATTTT
V: TRBV9; size: .; J: TRBJ1-4; D: .; CDR3: CASSVGGINEKLFF; DNA: TGTGCCAGCAGCGTAGGAGGGATTAACGAAAAACTGTTTTTT